A single T cell receptor beta chain is shown here with its context. These data originate in a study of T cell repertoires in ileal Crohn's disease. From germline, CDR1 is GTSNPN and CDR2 SVGIG (reference sequence). With V trimmed by 0 bases and J by 4 bases, 4 bases remained unmatched. The CDR3 runs to 15 residues. The table came from immunoSEQ multiplex PCR; TCRdb's copy has only in-frame clones and leaves some out. This sample carries 30,000 or so clones, 81% of them seen once, and the ten largest clones take 5.5% to 6.5%. This receptor was obtained from an adult with Crohn's disease. Sequencing was performed on ileal tissue. J is TRBJ1-5 and V is TRBV30, with 9 bases identical to TRBD1. The CDR3 region is CAWSVQGATNQPQHF. In nucleotides, the CDR3 is TGTGCCTGGAGTGTACAGGGGGCTACTAATCAGCCCCAGCATTTT.